This entry concerns a single TCR beta chain. This sample stems from a study of blood T cell repertoires in COVID-19. Across the whole study: PBMCs, B-cell-depleted T cells, or T cells provided the cDNA or gDNA that made up the material.

Trimming took 5 bases from V and 7 from J, leaving 12 bases between them. CDR3 length: 13 amino acids. Germline CDR1 and CDR2: MNHNY and SVGAGI (reference sequence). While infection was still active, Seattle patients were enrolled and then followed longitudinally. Assay used: immunoSEQ multiplex PCR; TCRdb lists only in-frame clones, some missing. The sample lists some 220,000 clones, roughly 80% occurring once. Sequencing input: peripheral blood. This clonotype originated in a woman aged 70 to 79 with COVID-19, enrolled during active disease. The rearrangement links TRBV6-6 to TRBJ2-1; no clear D gene. CDR3 sequence reads: CASSQPSTNEQFF. The CDR3 DNA is TGTGCCAGCAGTCAGCCAAGTACTAATGAGCAGTTCTTC.